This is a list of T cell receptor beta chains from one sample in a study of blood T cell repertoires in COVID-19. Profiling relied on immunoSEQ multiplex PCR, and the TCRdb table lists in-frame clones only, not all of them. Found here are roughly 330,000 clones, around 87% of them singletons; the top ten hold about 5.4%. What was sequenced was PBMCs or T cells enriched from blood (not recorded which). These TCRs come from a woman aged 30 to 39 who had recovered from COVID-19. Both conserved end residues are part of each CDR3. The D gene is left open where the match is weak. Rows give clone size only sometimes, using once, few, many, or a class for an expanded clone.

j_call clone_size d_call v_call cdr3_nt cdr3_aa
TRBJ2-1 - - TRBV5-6 TGTGCCAGCAGCTTTGGGGCTGATGAGCAGTTCTTC CASSFGADEQFF
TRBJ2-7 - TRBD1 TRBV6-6 TGTGCCACCAAAGCCAGGACAGGGGGGGACTCCTACGAGCAGTACTTC CATKARTGGDSYEQYF
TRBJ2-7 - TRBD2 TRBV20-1 TGCAGTGCAGACCCGGGAGGTTCTCAGTACTTC CSADPGGSQYF
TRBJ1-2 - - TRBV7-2 TGTGCCAGCAGCTTAGTCCTGGGGCCAGGGACTAACTATGGCTACACCTTC CASSLVLGPGTNYGYTF
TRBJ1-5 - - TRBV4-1 TGCGCCAGCAGCCGAACCCCGGGAGGCAATCAGCCCCAGCATTTT CASSRTPGGNQPQHF
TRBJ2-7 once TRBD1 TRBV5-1 TGCGCCAGCAGCTTGGCCGACAGGGTGGCCGGCGAGCAGTACTTC CASSLADRVAGEQYF
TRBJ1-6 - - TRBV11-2 TGTGCCAGCAGCTTAAGATGGCCGGGTCAGGGTAATTCACCCCTCCACTTT CASSLRWPGQGNSPLHF
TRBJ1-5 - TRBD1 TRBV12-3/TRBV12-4 TGTGCCAGCAGTGGACAGGGTAATCAGCCCCAGCATTTT CASSGQGNQPQHF
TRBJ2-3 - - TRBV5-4 TGTGCCAGCAGGCAGGACTTGCCAAGAACAGATACGCAGTATTTT CASRQDLPRTDTQYF
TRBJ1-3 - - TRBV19 TGTGCCAGTAGTATTCCTGGGAGGGCAAACTCTGGAAACACCATATATTTT CASSIPGRANSGNTIYF
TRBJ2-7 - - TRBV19 TGTGCCAGTAGTATGTTTGGCACACAGTACTTC CASSMFGTQYF
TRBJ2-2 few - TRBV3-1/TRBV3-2 TGTGCCAGCAGCCAAGAACTAGGAACAGCGAACACCGGGGAGCTGTTTTTT CASSQELGTANTGELFF
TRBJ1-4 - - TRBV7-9 TGTGCCAGCAGCTTATGGGGAGACGATGAAAAACTGTTTTTT CASSLWGDDEKLFF
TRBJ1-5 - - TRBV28 TGTGCCAGCAATCAACAGGGCCAGGGACAGCCCCAGCATTTT CASNQQGQGQPQHF
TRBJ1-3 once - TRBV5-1 TGCGCCAGCAGCTTGCAGGGGCCCCCTGGAAACACCATATATTTT CASSLQGPPGNTIYF
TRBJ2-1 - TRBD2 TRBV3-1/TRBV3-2 TGTGCCAGCAGCAACCTAGCGGCTACCGAGTACAATGAGCAGTTCTTC CASSNLAATEYNEQFF
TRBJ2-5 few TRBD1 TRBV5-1 TGCGCCAGCTCCTCGGGACAGGGGGCGCGATTAGAGACCCAGTACTTC CASSSGQGARLETQYF
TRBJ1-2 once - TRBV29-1 TGCAGCGTTGAAGCAGGGGATGGCTACACCTTC CSVEAGDGYTF